This TCR beta chain came from a study of PD-1 blockade in classical Hodgkin lymphoma. Study outcomes and limitations: Excluded were patients who started nivolumab under 1 year after ASCT, a group that had lower diversity. Causes of the repertoire differences remain undefined, possibly disease activity or prior therapy. Newly diagnosed patients reportedly had lower baseline TCR diversity than healthy donors. By C4D1 there was a significant rise in CD4+ TCR diversity but not in CD8+ TCR diversity.

The method was immunoSEQ multiplex PCR; TCRdb's version includes in-frame clones alone and lacks a portion of them. The sample yields around 9,500 clones, around 80% seen once. Time point given: cycle 4 day 1 (C4D1), after 6 weeks of nivolumab. Each patient's relapse followed autologous stem cell transplantation, and brentuximab vedotin exposure varied. Magnetic negative selection of thawed PBMCs was the method by which CD4+ T cells were purified. About this clone: Antigen: not known.

This TCR was sampled from a human donor with classical Hodgkin lymphoma. The material sequenced was CD4+ T cells from blood, taken before the fourth cycle of nivolumab.

The CDR3 region has the DNA TGTGCCAGCAGCTTAACAGGGGTAAACTACGAGCAGTACTTC. It translates to CASSLTGVNYEQYF. The rearrangement links TRBV7-9 to TRBJ2-7, with 7 bases identical to TRBD1. V shed 2 bases, J shed 3 bases, and the junction held 4 bases outside the gene matches. In germline, CDR1 is SEHNR, CDR2 FQNEAQ (reference sequence). The CDR3 has 14 amino acids.